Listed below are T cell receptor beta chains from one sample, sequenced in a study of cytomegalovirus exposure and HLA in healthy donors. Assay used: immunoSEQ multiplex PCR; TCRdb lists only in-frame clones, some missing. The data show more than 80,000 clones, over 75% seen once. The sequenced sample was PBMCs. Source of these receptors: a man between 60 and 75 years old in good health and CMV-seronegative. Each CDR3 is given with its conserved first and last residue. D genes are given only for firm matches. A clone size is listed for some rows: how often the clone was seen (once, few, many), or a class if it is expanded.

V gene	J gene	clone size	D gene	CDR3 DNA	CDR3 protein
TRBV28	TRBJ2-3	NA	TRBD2	TGTGCCAGCACCCCGGGGGGGCCCACAGATACGCAGTATTTT	CASTPGGPTDTQYF
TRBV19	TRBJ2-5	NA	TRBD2	TGTGCCAGTAGTAGGGCGGGGGTGGAGACCCAGTACTTC	CASSRAGVETQYF
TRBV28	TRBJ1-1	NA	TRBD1	TGTGCCAGTCATAGGACAGGGTTGAACACTGAAGCTTTCTTT	CASHRTGLNTEAFF
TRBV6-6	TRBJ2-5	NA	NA	TGTGCCAGCACCCGCCGGAGTCTGGAGACCCAGTACTTC	CASTRRSLETQYF
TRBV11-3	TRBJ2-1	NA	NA	TGTGCCAGCAGCCGAATTGGGGGGGAGCAGTTCTTC	CASSRIGGEQFF
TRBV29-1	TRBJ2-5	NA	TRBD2	TGCAGCGTTGAACTAGGGACTAGCGGGGAGGAGTTAGAGACCCAGTACTTC	CSVELGTSGEELETQYF
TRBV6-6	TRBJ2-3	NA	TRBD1	TGTGCCAGCAGTAAGCGACAGGGTTGGTCGGATACGCAGTATTTT	CASSKRQGWSDTQYF
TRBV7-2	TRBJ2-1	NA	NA	TGTGCCAGCAGTCCCGGGACTCTAGACAATGAGCAGTTCTTC	CASSPGTLDNEQFF
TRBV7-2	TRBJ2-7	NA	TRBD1	TGTGCCAGCAGCCTGACAGGGGGCGATTCCTACGAGCAGTACTTC	CASSLTGGDSYEQYF
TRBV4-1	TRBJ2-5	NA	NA	TGCGCCAGCAGCCAAGATCCCTCGCAAGAGACCCAGTACTTC	CASSQDPSQETQYF
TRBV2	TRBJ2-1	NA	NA	TGTGCCAGCACACTGGAGAGCTCCTACAATGAGCAGTTCTTC	CASTLESSYNEQFF
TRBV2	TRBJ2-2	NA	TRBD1	TGTGCCAGCAGTGGACCAGGGGGCGGGGAGCTGTTTTTT	CASSGPGGGELFF
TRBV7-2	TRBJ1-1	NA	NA	TGTGCCAGCAGCCTGATCCTAGGAACTGAAGCTTTCTTT	CASSLILGTEAFF
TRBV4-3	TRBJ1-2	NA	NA	TGCGCCAGCAGCCTAGACACGGTTCACGGTGGCTACACCTTC	CASSLDTVHGGYTF
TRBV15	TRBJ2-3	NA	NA	TGTGCCACCTCTCTGAGGGGGACAGATACGCAGTATTTT	CATSLRGTDTQYF
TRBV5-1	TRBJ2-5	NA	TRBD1	TGCGCCAGCGGAACCGGGACAGGGGATGGAGAGACCCAGTACTTC	CASGTGTGDGETQYF
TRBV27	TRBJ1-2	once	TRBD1	TGTGCCAGCGGATTTACCAGGGGGACAGCCTATGGCTACACCTTC	CASGFTRGTAYGYTF
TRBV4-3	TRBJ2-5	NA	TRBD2	TGCGCCAGCAGCCAAGCGCCCAGCGGGGGGCGGGAGACCCAGTACTTC	CASSQAPSGGRETQYF
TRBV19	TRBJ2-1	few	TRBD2	TGTGCCAGTAGTATAGCGGGGGGGCCAGGTGAGCAGTTCTTC	CASSIAGGPGEQFF
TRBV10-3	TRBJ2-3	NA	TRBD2	TGTGCCATCAGGCGGGGGGGCGGGGATACGCAGTATTTT	CAIRRGGGDTQYF
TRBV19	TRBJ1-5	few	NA	TGTGCCAGTAGTATAAGGGGAGGAAATCAGCCCCAGCATTTT	CASSIRGGNQPQHF
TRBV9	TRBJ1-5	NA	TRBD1	TGTGCCAGCAGCGGTGGGACAGGGGGTCAGCCCCAGCATTTT	CASSGGTGGQPQHF
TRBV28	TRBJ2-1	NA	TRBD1	TGTGCCAGCAGCCCTTCGGGACAGTACTACAATGAGCAGTTCTTC	CASSPSGQYYNEQFF
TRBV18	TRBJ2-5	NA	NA	TGTGCCAGCTCACCAGCGGGGGCCCTAAGGGAGACCCAGTACTTC	CASSPAGALRETQYF
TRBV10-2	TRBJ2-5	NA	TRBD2	TGCGCCAGCAGGGACCGGGCTAGCGGGGCCCTCCGGGAGACCCAGTACTTC	CASRDRASGALRETQYF
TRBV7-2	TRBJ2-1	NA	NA	TGTGCCAGCAGCTTAGGTCTAGCCCACAGTGAGCAGTTCTTC	CASSLGLAHSEQFF
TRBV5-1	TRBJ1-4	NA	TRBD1	TGCGCCAGCAGGGCCATGGGACAGGGGACTAATGAAAAACTGTTTTTT	CASRAMGQGTNEKLFF
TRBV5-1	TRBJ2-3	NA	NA	TGCGCCAGCAGCTTGGCCCCAGGGGTAATAACAGATACGCAGTATTTT	CASSLAPGVITDTQYF
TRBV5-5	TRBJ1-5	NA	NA	TGTGCCAGCAGCGCAGGGACTCCCTGGCCCCAGCATTTT	CASSAGTPWPQHF
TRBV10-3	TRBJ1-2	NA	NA	TGTGCCATCAGTGGAACCAGGGTCCATGGCTACACCTTC	CAISGTRVHGYTF
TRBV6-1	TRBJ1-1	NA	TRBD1	TGTGCCAGCAGCCCAGGGGGCATAGGTGAAGCTTTCTTT	CASSPGGIGEAFF
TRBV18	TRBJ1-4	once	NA	TGTGCCAGCTCACCATCGGGGAATGAAAAACTGTTTTTT	CASSPSGNEKLFF
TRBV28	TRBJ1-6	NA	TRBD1	TGTGCCAGCAGTCCCCCGACAGGGGTGGATTCACCCCTCCACTTT	CASSPPTGVDSPLHF